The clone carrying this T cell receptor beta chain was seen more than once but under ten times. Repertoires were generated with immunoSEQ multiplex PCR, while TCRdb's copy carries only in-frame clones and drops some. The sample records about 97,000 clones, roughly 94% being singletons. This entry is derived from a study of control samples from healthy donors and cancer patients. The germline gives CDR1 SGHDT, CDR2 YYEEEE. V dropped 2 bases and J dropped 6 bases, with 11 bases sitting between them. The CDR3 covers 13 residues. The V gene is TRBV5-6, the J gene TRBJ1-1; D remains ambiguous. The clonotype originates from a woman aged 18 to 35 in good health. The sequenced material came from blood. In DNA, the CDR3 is TGTGCCAGCAGCTTTGTAGGAATTGCTGAAGCTTTCTTT. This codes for CASSFVGIAEAFF.